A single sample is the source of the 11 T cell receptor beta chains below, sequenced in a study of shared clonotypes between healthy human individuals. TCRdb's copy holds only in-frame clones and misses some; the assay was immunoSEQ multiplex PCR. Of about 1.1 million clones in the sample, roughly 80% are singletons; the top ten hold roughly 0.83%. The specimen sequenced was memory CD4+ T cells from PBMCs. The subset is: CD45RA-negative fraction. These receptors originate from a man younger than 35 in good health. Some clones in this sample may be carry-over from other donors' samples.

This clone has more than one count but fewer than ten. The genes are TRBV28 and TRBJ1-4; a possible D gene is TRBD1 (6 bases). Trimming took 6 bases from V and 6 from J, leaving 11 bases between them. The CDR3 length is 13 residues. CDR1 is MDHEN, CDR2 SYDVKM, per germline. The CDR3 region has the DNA TGTGCCAGCAGCGGGGGGGGCGATGAAAAACTGTTTTTT. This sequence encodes CASSGGGDEKLFF.

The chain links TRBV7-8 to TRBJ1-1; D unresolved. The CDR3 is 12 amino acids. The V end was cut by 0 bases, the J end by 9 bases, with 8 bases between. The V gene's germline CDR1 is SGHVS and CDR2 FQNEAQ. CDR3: CASSLADQKAFF. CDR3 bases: TGTGCCAGCAGCTTAGCGGATCAGAAAGCTTTCTTT.

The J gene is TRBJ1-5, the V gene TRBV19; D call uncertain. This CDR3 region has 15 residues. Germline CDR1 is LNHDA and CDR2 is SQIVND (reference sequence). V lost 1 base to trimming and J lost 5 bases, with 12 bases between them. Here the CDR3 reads CASSIGPAEDQPQHF. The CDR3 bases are TGTGCCAGTAGTATAGGACCTGCGGAGGATCAGCCCCAGCATTTT.

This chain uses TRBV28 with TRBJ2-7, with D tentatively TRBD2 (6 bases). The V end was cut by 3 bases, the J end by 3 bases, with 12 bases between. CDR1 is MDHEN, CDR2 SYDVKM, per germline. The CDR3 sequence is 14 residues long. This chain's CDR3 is CASSLSGLDYEQYF. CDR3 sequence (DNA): TGTGCCAGCAGTTTGTCGGGACTTGACTACGAGCAGTACTTC.

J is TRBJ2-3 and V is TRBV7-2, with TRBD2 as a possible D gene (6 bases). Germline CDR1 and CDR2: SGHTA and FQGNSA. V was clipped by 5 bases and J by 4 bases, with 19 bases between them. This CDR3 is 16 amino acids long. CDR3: CASSVRDLQLADTQYF. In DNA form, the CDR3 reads TGTGCCAGCAGCGTCCGGGACTTGCAACTCGCAGATACGCAGTATTTT.

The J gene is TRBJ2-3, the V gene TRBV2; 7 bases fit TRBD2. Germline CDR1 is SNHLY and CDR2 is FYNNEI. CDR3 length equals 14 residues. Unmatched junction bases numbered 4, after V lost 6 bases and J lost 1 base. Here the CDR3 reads CASRAGEGTDTQYF. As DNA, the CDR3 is TGTGCCAGCAGGGCGGGAGAGGGCACAGATACGCAGTATTTT.

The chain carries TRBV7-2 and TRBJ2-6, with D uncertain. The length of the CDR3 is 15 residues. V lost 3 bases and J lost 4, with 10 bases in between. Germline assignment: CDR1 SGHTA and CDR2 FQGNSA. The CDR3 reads CASSFSALGANVLTF. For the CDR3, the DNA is TGTGCCAGCAGCTTCTCCGCTCTGGGGGCCAACGTCCTGACTTTC.

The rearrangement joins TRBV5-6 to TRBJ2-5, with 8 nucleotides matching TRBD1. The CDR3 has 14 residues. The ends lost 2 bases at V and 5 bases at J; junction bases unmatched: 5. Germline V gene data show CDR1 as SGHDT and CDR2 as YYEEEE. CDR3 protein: CASSFRGLGETQYF. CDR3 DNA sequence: TGTGCCAGCAGCTTCAGGGGGCTCGGGGAGACCCAGTACTTC.

CDR3 region: CASSLEGRRKAFF. The CDR3 nucleotides read TGTGCCAGCAGCTTAGAGGGGCGGAGAAAAGCTTTCTTT. This chain joins TRBV7-9 and TRBJ1-1, with a tentative D call TRBD1 (5 bases). There are 13 residues in the CDR3. Trimming took 1 base from V and 9 from J, leaving 12 bases between them. From germline, CDR1 is SEHNR and CDR2 FQNEAQ (reference sequence).

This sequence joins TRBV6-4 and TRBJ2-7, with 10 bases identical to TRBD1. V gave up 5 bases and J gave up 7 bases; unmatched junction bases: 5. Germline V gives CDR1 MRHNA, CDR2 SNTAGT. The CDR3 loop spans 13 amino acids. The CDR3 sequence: CASSTTGGGEQYF. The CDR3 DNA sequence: TGTGCCAGCAGTACGACAGGGGGCGGGGAGCAGTACTTC.

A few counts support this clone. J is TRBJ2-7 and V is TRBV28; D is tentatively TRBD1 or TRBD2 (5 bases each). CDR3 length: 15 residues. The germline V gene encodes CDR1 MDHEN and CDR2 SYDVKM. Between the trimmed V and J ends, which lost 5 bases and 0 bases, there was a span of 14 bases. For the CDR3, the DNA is TGTGCCAGCAGTCCCGGGACGCTTTACTCCTACGAGCAGTACTTC. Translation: CASSPGTLYSYEQYF.